These T cell receptor beta chains were read from a single sample in a study of blood T cell repertoires in COVID-19. The repertoire was sequenced with immunoSEQ multiplex PCR; TCRdb's copy has only in-frame clones and lacks some. The profile shows approximately 210,000 clones, about 83% of them singletons. Sequenced sample: peripheral blood. The receptor set was obtained from a woman aged 40 to 50 with active or convalescent COVID-19. Each CDR3 is given without its conserved first and last residue. Only some rows state a clone size, as once, few, many or a class for expanded clones.

TRBV19	TRBJ1-5	NA	ASSIEGDRGQPQH
TRBV6-5	TRBJ2-5	NA	ATGTGGGETQY
TRBV24-1	TRBJ1-5	NA	ATSHGNSNQPQH
TRBV7-9	TRBJ2-7	NA	ASSLMGLAGGGEQY
TRBV15	TRBJ1-4	once	ATEGTGENEKLF
TRBV3-1/TRBV3-2	TRBJ2-1	NA	ASSQTSSGGPSYNEQF
TRBV7-8	TRBJ1-5	few	ASSLESGQTNQPQH
TRBV12-3/TRBV12-4	TRBJ1-4	NA	ASSLTGNEKLF
TRBV5-1	TRBJ1-1	NA	ASTAAGGLDPNTEAF
TRBV24-1	TRBJ2-1	NA	ATSDFEASSYNEQF
TRBV7-9	TRBJ1-2	NA	ASSLGDRSGVDGYT
TRBV28	TRBJ1-1	once	ASPPRGGGTGWTEAF
TRBV18	TRBJ2-7	few	ASSPRSGVPYEQY
TRBV5-1	TRBJ1-2	NA	ASSLDGGGYGYT
TRBV30	TRBJ1-6	NA	AWSLGGDYNSPLH
TRBV7-6	TRBJ1-6	few	ASSHYVGQGARAPLH
TRBV9	TRBJ1-2	NA	ASSAGLRGYT
TRBV7-9	TRBJ1-2	NA	ASRHDRSPYYGYT
TRBV19	TRBJ1-2	NA	ASRTPGDGYGYT
TRBV5-1	NA	NA	ASSLAGTGYNEQY
TRBV6-6	TRBJ1-6	NA	ASSYSGGDNSPLH
TRBV7-9	TRBJ2-7	few	ASSLRQGYEQY
TRBV7-2	TRBJ2-5	NA	ASSLGGGGVQETQY
TRBV28	TRBJ1-4	NA	ASSSTRGKLF
TRBV7-2	TRBJ2-7	NA	ASSFGQVPSYEQY
TRBV28	TRBJ1-1	NA	ASSLGRENTEAF
TRBV25-1	TRBJ1-1	NA	ASIGFGEAF
TRBV19	TRBJ1-3	NA	ASSIVRGGTGNTIY
TRBV4-3	TRBJ1-6	NA	ASSQEGGLYSPLH
TRBV5-4	TRBJ2-1	NA	ASSPASSYNEQF
TRBV12-3/TRBV12-4	TRBJ1-3	once	ASSPTRANTIY
TRBV10-3	TRBJ1-1	NA	ASNRGTEAF
TRBV20-1	TRBJ2-1	NA	SASFVNEQF
TRBV18	TRBJ1-2	NA	ASSPAAGDGYT
TRBV18	TRBJ1-6	NA	ASSRDSYQSYNSPLH
TRBV27	TRBJ1-1	NA	ASSLRAQGTEAF
TRBV7-2	TRBJ1-2	NA	ASRDTGLGYT
TRBV21-1	TRBJ1-3	NA	ASSAGQDTSGNTIY
TRBV5-1	TRBJ1-5	once	ASSLAGQKDQPQH
TRBV6-6	TRBJ1-4	NA	ASSYPREAKLF
TRBV2	TRBJ1-4	few	ASSEPARRGEKLF
TRBV4-3	TRBJ1-2	NA	ASSQDSGQPNYGYT
TRBV9	TRBJ1-1	NA	ASSVVKNTEAF
TRBV29-1	TRBJ2-1	NA	SVEVGQGGNEQF
TRBV11-3	TRBJ2-7	NA	ASSLDLSYEQY